This note documents a single TCR beta chain sequence. The target antigen is unknown. This sample is part of a study of post-analysis software for immune sequencing data. Study context: Recorded subtypes: relapsing-remitting, secondary progressive, progressive-relapsing; some patients unannotated. Study-wide results and caveats: Controls showed lower frequencies than patients for a handful of TRBV segments, and TRBV5-6, TRBV5-1 and TRBV20-1 were among these. Normalized Chao1 diversity was significantly lower in multiple sclerosis patients than in controls.

Unique molecular identifiers featured in each of the TCR beta cDNA libraries. Yield was around 500,000 cDNA molecules from around 1 to 9.1 million T cells. Each CDR3 protein gets one entry after TCRdb re-called the PCR reads with MiXCR. The sample lists 750,000 to 900,000 distinct CDR3 sequences; around 46% were seen once. The CDR3 is made up of 15 amino acids. From germline, CDR1 is SEHNR and CDR2 FQNEAQ (reference sequence). V was clipped by 6 bases and J by 2 bases, with 17 bases between them. Sequenced sample: blood. The J gene is TRBJ2-7, the V gene TRBV7-9; maybe TRBD1 (5 bases). This clonotype was sampled from a girl aged 10-17 years with multiple sclerosis. The CDR3 protein is CASSSGRTKAYEQYF. DNA for the CDR3: TGTGCCAGCAGTTCGGGCCGGACAAAGGCCTACGAGCAGTACTTC.